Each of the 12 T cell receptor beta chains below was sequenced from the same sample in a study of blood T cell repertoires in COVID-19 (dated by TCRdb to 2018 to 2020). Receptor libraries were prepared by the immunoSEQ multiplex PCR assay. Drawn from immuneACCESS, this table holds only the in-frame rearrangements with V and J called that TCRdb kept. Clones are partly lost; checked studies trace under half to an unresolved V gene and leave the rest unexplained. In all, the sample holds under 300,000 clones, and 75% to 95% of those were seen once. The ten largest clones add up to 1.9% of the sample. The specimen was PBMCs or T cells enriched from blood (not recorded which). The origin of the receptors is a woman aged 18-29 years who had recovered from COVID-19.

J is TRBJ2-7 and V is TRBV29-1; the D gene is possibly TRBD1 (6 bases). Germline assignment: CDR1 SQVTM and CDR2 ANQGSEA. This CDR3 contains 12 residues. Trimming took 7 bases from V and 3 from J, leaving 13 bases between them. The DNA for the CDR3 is TGCAGCGCCAATGGACAGAGCTACGAGCAGTACTTC. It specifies CSANGQSYEQYF.

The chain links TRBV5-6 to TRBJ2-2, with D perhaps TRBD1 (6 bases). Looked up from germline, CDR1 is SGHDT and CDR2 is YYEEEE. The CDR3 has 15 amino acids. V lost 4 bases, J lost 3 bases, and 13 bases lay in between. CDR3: CASSPQGRDTGELFF. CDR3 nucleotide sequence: TGTGCCAGCAGCCCCCAGGGGCGGGACACCGGGGAGCTGTTTTTT.

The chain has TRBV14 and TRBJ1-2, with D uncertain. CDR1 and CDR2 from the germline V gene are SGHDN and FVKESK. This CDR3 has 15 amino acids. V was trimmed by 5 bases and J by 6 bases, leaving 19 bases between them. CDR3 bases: TGTGCCAGCAGCAAAAAAAATTCAGGCCGTCATGGCTACACCTTC. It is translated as CASSKKNSGRHGYTF.

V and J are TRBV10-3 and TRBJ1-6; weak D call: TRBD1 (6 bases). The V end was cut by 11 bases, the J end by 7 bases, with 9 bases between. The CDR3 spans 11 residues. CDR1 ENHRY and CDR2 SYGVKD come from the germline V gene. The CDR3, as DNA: TGTGCCGACCAGGGGAATTCACCCCTCCACTTT. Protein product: CADQGNSPLHF.

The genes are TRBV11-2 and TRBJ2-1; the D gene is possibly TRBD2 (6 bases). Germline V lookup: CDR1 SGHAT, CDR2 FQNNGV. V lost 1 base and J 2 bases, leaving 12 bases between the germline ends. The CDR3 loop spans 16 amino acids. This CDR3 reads CASSLVWRGTYNEQFF. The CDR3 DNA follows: TGTGCCAGCAGCTTAGTGTGGCGGGGAACCTACAATGAGCAGTTCTTC. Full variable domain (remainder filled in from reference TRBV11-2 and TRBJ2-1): EAGVAQSPRYKIIEKRQSVAFWCNPISGHATLYWYQQILGQGPKLLIQFQNNGVVDDSQLPKDRFSAERLKGVDSTLKIQPAKLEDSAVYLCASSLVWRGTYNEQFFGPGTRLTVL.

CDR3 sequence reads: CATSETSGPYNEQFF. CDR3 coding DNA: TGTGCCACCAGTGAAACTAGCGGGCCGTACAATGAGCAGTTCTTC. V is TRBV24-1 and J is TRBJ2-1, with TRBD2 matching 9 bases. The CDR3 is 15 residues long. V shed 4 bases and J 4 bases; nucleotides not matched to a gene: 4. CDR1 and CDR2 (germline): KGHDR, SFDVKD.

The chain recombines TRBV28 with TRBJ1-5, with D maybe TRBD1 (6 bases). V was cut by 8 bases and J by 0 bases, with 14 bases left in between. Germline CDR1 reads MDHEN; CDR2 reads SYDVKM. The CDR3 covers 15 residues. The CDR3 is CASGPYRDSNQPQHF. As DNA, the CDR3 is TGTGCCAGCGGGCCTTACAGGGATAGCAATCAGCCCCAGCATTTT.

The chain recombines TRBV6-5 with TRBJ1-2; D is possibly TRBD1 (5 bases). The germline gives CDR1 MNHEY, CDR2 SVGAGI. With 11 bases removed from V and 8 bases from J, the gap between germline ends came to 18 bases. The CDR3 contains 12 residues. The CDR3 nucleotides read TGTGCCGGGTCGACAGCCGGAGGGGGCTACACCTTC. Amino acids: CAGSTAGGGYTF.

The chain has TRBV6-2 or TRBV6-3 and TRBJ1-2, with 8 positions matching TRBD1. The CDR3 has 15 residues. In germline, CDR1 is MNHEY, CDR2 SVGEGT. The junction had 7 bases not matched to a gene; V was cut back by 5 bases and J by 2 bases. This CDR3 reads CASSTDRGYNYGYTF. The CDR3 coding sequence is TGTGCCAGCAGTACCGACAGGGGATACAACTATGGCTACACCTTC.

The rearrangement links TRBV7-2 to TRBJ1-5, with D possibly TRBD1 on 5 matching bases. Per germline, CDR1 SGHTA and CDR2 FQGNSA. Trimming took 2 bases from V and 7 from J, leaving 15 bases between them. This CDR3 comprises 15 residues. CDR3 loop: CASSLSRVRRQPQHF. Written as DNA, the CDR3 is TGTGCCAGCAGCTTATCCAGGGTGCGAAGGCAGCCCCAGCATTTT.

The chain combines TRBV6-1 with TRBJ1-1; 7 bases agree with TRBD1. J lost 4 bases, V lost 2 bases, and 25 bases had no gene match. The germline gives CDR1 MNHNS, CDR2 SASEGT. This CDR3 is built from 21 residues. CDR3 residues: CASSERRDRLYADPLGTEAFF. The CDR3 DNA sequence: TGTGCCAGCAGTGAACGCCGGGACAGACTTTACGCAGACCCTTTGGGCACTGAAGCTTTCTTT.

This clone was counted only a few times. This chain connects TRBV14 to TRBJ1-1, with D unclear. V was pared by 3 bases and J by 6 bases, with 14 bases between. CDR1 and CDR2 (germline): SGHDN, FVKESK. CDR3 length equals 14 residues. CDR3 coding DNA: TGTGCCAGCAGCCAGGCGGGGTATAGGCCTGAAGCTTTCTTT. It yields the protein CASSQAGYRPEAFF.